A selection of T cell receptor beta chains follows, all from one sample in a study of blood T cells in healthy people across ages. MiXCR, applied by TCRdb to the 5' RACE reads, yields one record per CDR3 protein. The sample shows approximately 1.5 million distinct CDR3 sequences, about 31% of them seen only once. The sample was blood. The receptors originated from a woman aged 25 to 39 in good health. Both conserved end residues are part of each CDR3. The D gene is left open where the match is weak. Expanded clones are given a class, and other clones once, few, many or no size at all.

V: TRBV28
size: few
D: TRBD1
J: TRBJ2-1
CDR3: CASIGGPRNEQFF
DNA: TGTGCCAGCATAGGGGGCCCCAGAAATGAGCAGTTCTTC

V: TRBV9
size: NA
D: NA
J: TRBJ2-3
CDR3: CASNPEGDGFTDTQYF
DNA: TGTGCCAGCAACCCGGAAGGGGACGGATTCACGGATACGCAGTATTTT

V: TRBV28
size: once
D: TRBD1
J: TRBJ2-7
CDR3: CAGSLEGQGAGEQYF
DNA: TGTGCCGGCAGTTTGGAGGGACAGGGGGCGGGGGAGCAGTACTTC

V: TRBV27
size: NA
D: TRBD1
J: TRBJ1-1
CDR3: CASSRQGAVTEAFF
DNA: TGTGCCAGCAGCAGACAGGGGGCTGTCACTGAAGCTTTCTTT

V: TRBV28
size: few
D: NA
J: TRBJ1-1
CDR3: CASSPGTGIAEAFF
DNA: TGTGCCAGCAGTCCAGGGACCGGGATCGCTGAAGCTTTCTTT

V: TRBV20-1
size: NA
D: TRBD1
J: TRBJ2-5
CDR3: CSASDRGQETQYF
DNA: TGCAGTGCTTCAGACAGGGGGCAAGAGACCCAGTACTTC

V: TRBV15
size: few
D: TRBD2
J: TRBJ2-1
CDR3: CATSAGLAYEQFF
DNA: TGTGCCACCAGCGCGGGACTAGCCTATGAGCAGTTCTTC

V: TRBV11-2
size: many
D: NA
J: TRBJ2-1
CDR3: CASSLIAVYNEQFF
DNA: TGTGCCAGCAGCTTGATAGCGGTCTACAATGAGCAGTTCTTC

V: TRBV5-1
size: many
D: NA
J: TRBJ1-2
CDR3: CASSLGGGDGYTF
DNA: TGTGCCAGCAGCTTAGGAGGAGGGGACGGCTACACCTTC

V: TRBV10-1
size: NA
D: NA
J: TRBJ2-3
CDR3: CASSETPDTQYF
DNA: TGCGCCAGCAGTGAAACCCCAGATACGCAGTATTTT

V: TRBV5-1
size: few
D: NA
J: TRBJ2-5
CDR3: CASSLGLTTSQETQYF
DNA: TGCGCCAGCAGCTTGGGACTAACCACCAGCCAAGAGACCCAGTACTTC

V: TRBV28
size: NA
D: TRBD1
J: TRBJ1-2
CDR3: CAGSPWTGGLYGYTF
DNA: TGTGCCGGCAGCCCTTGGACAGGGGGTCTCTATGGCTACACCTTC

V: TRBV6-2/TRBV6-3
size: NA
D: NA
J: TRBJ1-2
CDR3: CASSYSTGGDGYTF
DNA: TGTGCCAGCAGTTACTCGACGGGGGGCGATGGCTACACCTTC

V: TRBV28
size: NA
D: NA
J: TRBJ2-3
CDR3: CASKGGFPDTQYF
DNA: TGTGCCAGCAAGGGAGGATTCCCAGATACGCAGTATTTT

V: TRBV4-2
size: NA
D: TRBD2
J: TRBJ2-7
CDR3: CASSRSGQDGGIGEQYF
DNA: TGTGCCAGCAGCCGCTCTGGTCAGGACGGGGGGATAGGGGAGCAGTACTTC

V: TRBV10-2
size: medium-sized
D: TRBD1
J: TRBJ1-1
CDR3: CASSFQGGHEAFF
DNA: TGCGCCAGCAGCTTCCAGGGGGGCCATGAAGCTTTCTTT

V: TRBV7-9
size: NA
D: NA
J: TRBJ2-7
CDR3: CASSLTTLEQYF
DNA: TGTGCCAGCAGCTTAACAACTCTCGAGCAGTACTTC

V: TRBV28
size: NA
D: TRBD1
J: TRBJ1-6
CDR3: CASSSPGTENSPLHF
DNA: TGTGCCAGCAGCTCACCCGGGACAGAGAATTCACCCCTCCACTTT

V: TRBV14
size: NA
D: TRBD1
J: TRBJ2-1
CDR3: CASRQTGPHEQFF
DNA: TGTGCCAGCAGGCAGACAGGGCCTCATGAGCAGTTCTTC

V: TRBV10-2
size: NA
D: NA
J: TRBJ1-6
CDR3: CASSDNPGNSPLHF
DNA: TGCGCCAGCAGTGACAACCCCGGGAATTCACCCCTCCACTTT

V: TRBV5-1
size: NA
D: TRBD2
J: TRBJ2-7
CDR3: CASSLGAGGTYGQYF
DNA: TGCGCCAGCAGCTTGGGCGCGGGGGGGACTTACGGGCAGTACTTC

V: TRBV15
size: NA
D: NA
J: TRBJ2-2
CDR3: CATSRGGWQSGTGELFF
DNA: TGTGCCACCAGCAGAGGAGGTTGGCAATCCGGCACCGGGGAGCTGTTTTTT

V: TRBV29-1
size: NA
D: NA
J: TRBJ2-7
CDR3: CSALHLGGAEYEQYF
DNA: TGCAGCGCGTTGCATCTGGGGGGGGCGGAATACGAGCAGTACTTC

V: TRBV20-1
size: NA
D: NA
J: TRBJ1-5
CDR3: CSAILGANQPQHF
DNA: TGCAGTGCTATTCTGGGGGCGAATCAGCCCCAGCATTTT

V: TRBV29-1
size: NA
D: NA
J: TRBJ1-5
CDR3: CNVRDGNQPQHF
DNA: TGCAACGTTCGGGACGGAAATCAGCCCCAGCATTTT

V: TRBV7-8
size: NA
D: TRBD2
J: TRBJ2-5
CDR3: CASSLGVSGGAGETQYF
DNA: TGTGCCAGCAGCTTAGGGGTTAGCGGGGGGGCCGGAGAGACCCAGTACTTC

V: TRBV3-1
size: few
D: NA
J: TRBJ2-7
CDR3: CASSPPRGGPYEQYF
DNA: TGTGCCAGCAGCCCACCTCGAGGGGGGCCCTACGAGCAGTACTTC

V: TRBV5-1
size: few
D: TRBD1
J: TRBJ2-7
CDR3: CASSGTTGVGSYEQYF
DNA: TGCGCCAGCAGCGGAACGACAGGGGTTGGCTCCTACGAGCAGTACTTC

V: TRBV7-6
size: NA
D: NA
J: TRBJ1-6
CDR3: CASSLAQGGSPLHF
DNA: TGTGCCAGCAGCTTAGCACAGGGTGGTTCACCCCTCCACTTT

V: TRBV5-1
size: NA
D: TRBD1
J: TRBJ2-7
CDR3: CASSLQGAPFEQYF
DNA: TGCGCCAGCAGCTTGCAGGGGGCCCCCTTCGAGCAGTACTTC

V: TRBV7-6
size: few
D: TRBD1
J: TRBJ2-6
CDR3: CASSRQSGTGIGANVLTF
DNA: TGTGCCAGCAGCCGACAGTCCGGGACAGGGATTGGGGCCAACGTCCTGACTTTC

V: TRBV7-3
size: NA
D: TRBD1
J: TRBJ2-7
CDR3: CASSSGQDLSEQYF
DNA: TGTGCCAGCAGCTCCGGACAGGATCTAAGCGAGCAGTACTTC

V: TRBV28
size: NA
D: TRBD2
J: TRBJ2-3
CDR3: CASSWTTSGTDTQYF
DNA: TGTGCCAGCAGTTGGACTACTAGCGGGACAGATACGCAGTATTTT

V: TRBV2
size: few
D: NA
J: TRBJ1-6
CDR3: CASSDTGQPLHF
DNA: TGTGCCAGCAGCGACACGGGACAACCCCTCCACTTT

V: TRBV7-9
size: NA
D: TRBD1
J: TRBJ2-5
CDR3: CASSAGTGYQETQYF
DNA: TGTGCCAGCAGCGCTGGGACAGGGTATCAAGAGACCCAGTACTTC

V: TRBV4-1
size: few
D: NA
J: TRBJ2-7
CDR3: CASSQEWSRTYEQYF
DNA: TGCGCCAGCAGCCAAGAATGGAGCAGGACCTACGAGCAGTACTTC

V: TRBV30
size: NA
D: NA
J: TRBJ2-2
CDR3: CAWSRTRNTGELFF
DNA: TGTGCCTGGAGTCGGACAAGAAACACCGGGGAGCTGTTTTTT

V: TRBV2
size: few
D: NA
J: TRBJ2-1
CDR3: CASRPGSAILEQFF
DNA: TGTGCCAGCAGGCCGGGGAGCGCGATCCTAGAGCAGTTCTTC

V: TRBV7-9
size: few
D: TRBD2
J: TRBJ2-3
CDR3: CASSLPTSGGRTDTQYF
DNA: TGTGCCAGCAGCTTGCCGACTAGCGGGGGGCGCACAGATACGCAGTATTTT

V: TRBV3-1
size: few
D: TRBD1
J: TRBJ2-3
CDR3: CASSQRDRRTDTQYF
DNA: TGTGCCAGCAGCCAAAGGGACAGGAGAACAGATACGCAGTATTTT

V: TRBV15
size: NA
D: NA
J: TRBJ2-5
CDR3: CATSRDLGGAGETQYF
DNA: TGTGCCACCAGCAGAGATTTGGGGGGCGCAGGAGAGACCCAGTACTTC

V: TRBV11-1
size: few
D: NA
J: TRBJ2-6
CDR3: CASSLARRGGVLYSGANVLTF
DNA: TGTGCCAGCAGCTTAGCGAGGAGAGGCGGCGTACTATACTCTGGGGCCAACGTCCTGACTTTC

V: TRBV20-1
size: few
D: NA
J: TRBJ2-1
CDR3: CSATHRVRMGSGEQFF
DNA: TGCAGTGCAACCCACAGGGTTCGGATGGGTTCGGGTGAGCAGTTCTTC

V: TRBV7-6
size: many
D: TRBD2
J: TRBJ2-7
CDR3: CASSLESGSSYEQYF
DNA: TGTGCCAGCAGTTTAGAGAGCGGGAGCTCCTACGAGCAGTACTTC